The table lists the clone carrying this T cell receptor (beta chain) with many counts. Its specificity is not known. This sample is drawn from a study of CD8 T cells in ankylosing spondylitis. Regarding the study as a whole: Reportedly, matched ankylosing spondylitis synovial fluid was significantly enriched for disease-linked clones.

Making the TCR beta libraries involved quantitative 5'-RACE with molecular barcodes. Via MiXCR, TCRdb re-called the 5' RACE reads, giving one row per CDR3 protein. Among about 240,000 distinct CDR3 sequences listed, roughly 10% were seen once. The germline V gene has CDR1 DFQATT and CDR2 SNEGSKA (reference sequence). Trimming removed 5 bases from V and 6 bases from J; junction bases left unmatched: 14. The CDR3 has 16 residues. Sequences were obtained from blood, either unsorted or a sorted T cell fraction (not recorded which). The genes are TRBV20-1 and TRBJ2-3, with TRBD2 matching over 10 bases. The sequence was obtained from a male donor with ankylosing spondylitis or in good health (not recorded which). CDR3 region: CSAPPSRAGGPDTQYF. The DNA for the CDR3 is TGCAGTGCTCCCCCCTCCAGAGCGGGAGGGCCGGATACGCAGTATTTT.